The present entry profiles one T cell receptor beta chain with its context. Antigen specificity is unknown. This entry belongs to a study of T cells in localized non-small cell lung cancer. Study-level points and caveats: Highest T cell clonality was seen in uninvolved adjacent lung, surpassing that measured in tumor.

Per germline, CDR1 MNHEY and CDR2 SMNVEV (reference sequence). Trimming removed 5 bases from V and 4 bases from J, with 14 bases in between. The CDR3 covers 14 residues. Sequencing was performed with immunoSEQ multiplex PCR; in TCRdb, only in-frame clones are kept and a portion is missing. The sample yields around 26,000 clones, over 85% seen once. The TCR was taken from a woman between 18 and 50 years old with stage I lung adenocarcinoma. The V gene is TRBV27, the J gene TRBJ1-2; D is possibly TRBD1 (5 bases). The sample here was peripheral blood, taken before any cancer treatment. CDR3 in DNA: TGTGCCAGCAGTCCTCTTGGGGGAAGCTATGGCTACACCTTC. This translates into CASSPLGGSYGYTF.